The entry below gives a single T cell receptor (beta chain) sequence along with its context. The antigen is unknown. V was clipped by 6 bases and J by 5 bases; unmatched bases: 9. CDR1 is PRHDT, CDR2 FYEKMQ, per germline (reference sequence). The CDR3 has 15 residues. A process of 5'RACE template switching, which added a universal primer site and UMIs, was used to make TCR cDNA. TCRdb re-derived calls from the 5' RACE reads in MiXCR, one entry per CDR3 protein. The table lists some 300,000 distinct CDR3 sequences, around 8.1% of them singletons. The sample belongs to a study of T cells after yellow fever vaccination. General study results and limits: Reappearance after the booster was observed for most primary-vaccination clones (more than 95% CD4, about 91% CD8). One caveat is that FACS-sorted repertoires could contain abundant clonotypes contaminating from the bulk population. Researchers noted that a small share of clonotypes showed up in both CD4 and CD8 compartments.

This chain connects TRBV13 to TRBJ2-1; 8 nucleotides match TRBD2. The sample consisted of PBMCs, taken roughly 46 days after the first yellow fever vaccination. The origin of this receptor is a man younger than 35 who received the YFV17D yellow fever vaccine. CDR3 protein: CASSRWRGDDNEQFF. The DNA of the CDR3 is TGTGCCAGCAGTCGTTGGCGGGGGGACGACAATGAGCAGTTCTTC.